Each of the 3 T cell receptor beta chains below was sequenced from the same sample in a study of CXCR3-negative and CXCR3-positive naive CD8 T cells. Whole-study results and caveats: A higher hydrophobicity marked the TRB CDR3s of CXCR3-positive naive cells versus CXCR3-negative naive cells.

The method, 5' RACE with UMI labels, was used to prepare the TRB cDNA libraries. TCRdb re-analyzed the 5' RACE reads; it lists each CDR3 protein once, without DNA. Recorded for this sample: around 130,000 distinct CDR3 sequences. These receptors are not linked to any known antigen. The specimen was naive CXCR3+ CD8+ T cells from blood. Subset described: CD45RO-CCR7+CD27+CD95- naive CD8+ T cells expressing CXCR3 (TNR3+). The receptors come from a human donor in good health. Some clones in this sample may be carry-over from other donors' samples.

This chain uses TRBV9 with TRBJ1-2; the TRBD1 assignment by TCRdb is unverifiable without DNA. Per the germline V gene, CDR1 is SGDLS and CDR2 is YYNGEE. This CDR3 contains 15 residues. The CDR3 loop is CASRGTGASNYGYTF.

This chain connects TRBV29-1 to TRBJ1-1; with no DNA, the TCRdb D assignment of TRBD1 cannot be verified. The V gene's germline CDR1 is SQVTM and CDR2 ANQGSEA. This CDR3 contains 14 residues. The CDR3 sequence is CSAAPGADNTEAFF. The variable domain in full, with the rest retrieved from reference TRBV29-1 and TRBJ1-1, is SAVISQKPSRDICQRGTSLTIQCQVDSQVTMMFWYRQQPGQSLTLIATANQGSEATYESGFVIDKFPISRPNLTFSTLTVSNMSPEDSSIYLCSAAPGADNTEAFFGQGTRLTVV.

V and J are TRBV7-9 and TRBJ2-5; TCRdb's D call of TRBD2 is untestable without DNA. This CDR3 contains 15 residues. Germline-derived CDR1 and CDR2 are SEHNR and FQNEAQ (reference sequence). The CDR3 reads CASSPSGGYQETQYF. Full variable domain (rest looked up from reference TRBV7-9 and TRBJ2-5): DTGVSQNPRHKITKRGQNVTFRCDPISEHNRLYWYRQTLGQGPEFLTYFQNEAQLEKSRLLSDRFSAERPKGSFSTLEIQRTEQGDSAMYLCASSPSGGYQETQYFGPGTRLLVL.